The 27 T cell receptor beta chains below all came from one sample that was sequenced in a study of tumor and adjacent non-tumor tissue in lung cancer. Three rounds of nested PCR, following a modified ARM-PCR protocol, produced the TCRbeta library. TCRdb re-derived calls from the multiplex PCR reads in MiXCR, one entry per CDR3 protein. The sample has roughly 66,000 distinct CDR3 sequences, about 80% seen once. RNA was extracted from bulk tissue without any cell sorting. The sample was lung tumor tissue. Receptor source: a man aged 60-69 years with non-small cell lung cancer.

This rearrangement joins TRBV5-5 to TRBJ2-7; D uncertain. In germline, CDR1 is SGHKS, CDR2 YYEKEE (reference sequence). Trimming shortened V by 2 bases and J by 2 bases, and 11 bases separated the two germline ends. The CDR3 runs to 14 residues. CDR3 region: CASSLAAETYEQYF. CDR3 DNA sequence: TGTGCCAGCAGCTTAGCCGCGGAAACCTACGAGCAGTACTTC.

On this clonotype itself: One junction end disagrees with the germline gene, perhaps due to a read error. CDR3 DNA sequence: TGTACCAGCAGTTACCCCACTGGGACAGGGGTCTACAATGAGCAGTTCTTC. This encodes CTSSYPTGTGVYNEQFF. V usage is TRBV6-2 or TRBV6-3 and J usage is TRBJ2-1, with TRBD1 matching 10 bases. CDR1 and CDR2 (germline): MNHEY, SVGEGT. The CDR3 is 17 amino acids.

The V and J genes are TRBV28 and TRBJ2-1, with TRBD2 as a possible D gene (5 bases). The CDR3 runs to 14 residues. Deletions cut 5 bases from V and 12 bases from J, with 20 bases between. Looked up from germline, CDR1 is MDHEN and CDR2 is SYDVKM. CDR3 bases: TGTGCCAGCAGTCCTAGCAGTGCCTACAGTGGGCAGTTCTTC. This gives the protein CASSPSSAYSGQFF.

The V and J genes are TRBV6-1 and TRBJ1-5; no definite D call. Germline values: CDR1 MNHNS, CDR2 SASEGT. The CDR3 is 17 residues long. Trimming left V 7 bases short and J 0 bases short, with 19 bases between. This chain's CDR3 is CASTLLHGRYSNQPQHF. CDR3 nucleotide sequence: TGTGCCAGCACCCTTCTCCACGGGAGGTATAGCAATCAGCCCCAGCATTTT.

Concerning this clonotype: One end of the junction fails to match germline, which may point to a read error. The CDR3 reads CASSLGASETDTHYF. CDR3 DNA sequence: TGTGCCAGCAGCTTAGGGGCGTCGGAGACAGATACGCACTATTTT. V is TRBV11-3 and J is TRBJ2-3, with a weak D call TRBD1 (5 bases). Germline V lookup: CDR1 SGHNT, CDR2 YENEEA. CDR3 length equals 15 residues.

As for this clonotype: At one end the junction does not follow the germline gene, possibly because of a read error. The chain carries TRBV29-1 and TRBJ1-4; no clear D. The CDR3 consists of 14 residues. From germline, CDR1 is SQVTM and CDR2 ANQGSEA. CDR3 in DNA: TGCAGCGTTAAAACAATTGCAACTAATGCAAAACTGTTTTTT. Its translation is CSVKTIATNAKLFF.

A word on this clonotype: The junction differs from germline at one of its ends, possibly a read error. The chain couples TRBV12-3 or TRBV12-4 to TRBJ1-5, with no clear D. The CDR3 loop spans 11 amino acids. CDR3 sequence (DNA): TGTGCCAGCGGTGGAAATCAGCTCCAGCATTTT. Its protein is CASGGNQLQHF.

Details on this clonotype: The CDR3 ends on some other residue instead of the conserved phenylalanine or tryptophan, so this is likely a read error. The V and J genes are TRBV6-1 and TRBJ2-3; a weak D match, TRBD2 (5 bases). The CDR3 is made up of 13 amino acids. Germline CDR1 is MNHNS and CDR2 is SASEGT. The DNA of the CDR3 is TGTGCCAGCAGTGAAGGGTTGAGGGATATGCAGTATTAT. It specifies CASSEGLRDMQYY.

As to this clonotype: At one boundary the junction diverges from the germline segment, which might be a read error. The chain couples TRBV6-5 to TRBJ2-7, with 8 bases that match TRBD1. The germline V gene encodes CDR1 MNHEY and CDR2 SVGAGI. The CDR3 covers 13 residues. In nucleotides, the CDR3 is TGTGCTAGCAGAGAACAGGGGGTGGGGAAGCAGTACTTC. It encodes CASREQGVGKQYF.

V is TRBV28 and J is TRBJ1-2; D perhaps matches TRBD1 (5 bases). V shed 6 bases and J shed 8 bases, with 16 bases lying between them. The CDR3 runs 13 residues. CDR1 is MDHEN and CDR2 is SYDVKM in the germline V gene. The CDR3 reads CASRDDSMGGYTF. The CDR3 region has the DNA TGTGCCAGCAGAGACGACAGCATGGGAGGCTACACCTTC.

This clonotype was seen only a few times. V usage is TRBV28 and J usage is TRBJ2-7; TRBD1 or TRBD2 may be the D gene (6 bases each). This CDR3 spans 14 amino acids. Germline CDR1 reads MDHEN; CDR2 reads SYDVKM. Trimming took 5 bases from V and 3 from J, leaving 14 bases between them. The CDR3 DNA sequence: TGTGCCAGCAGTCTGGGTAAGGGGGGCTACGAGCAGTACTTC. Translating gives CASSLGKGGYEQYF.

Notes on this clonotype: Since a much larger clone is just one base distant, this may be a read error. This rearrangement joins TRBV5-4 to TRBJ2-7; a possible D gene is TRBD2 (6 bases). CDR3 size: 14 residues. The V end was cut by 7 bases, the J end by 3 bases, with 17 bases between. The germline V gene encodes CDR1 SGHNT and CDR2 YYREEE (reference sequence). The CDR3 loop reads CASSRRRGLYEQYF. For the CDR3, the DNA is TGTGCCAGCTCCCGGAGGAGGGGCCTCTACGAGCAGTACTTC.

Details on this clonotype: Here the CDR3 omits its conserved ending phenylalanine or tryptophan, so a read error is the likely source. This chain links TRBV6-5 with TRBJ2-7, with D tentatively TRBD1 (5 bases). V lost 2 bases, J lost 4 bases, and 15 bases lay in between. CDR3 length: 15 amino acids. Per the germline V gene, CDR1 is MNHEY and CDR2 is SVGAGI. CDR3 sequence reads: CASSYGAERVYEQYI. Written as DNA, the CDR3 is TGTGCCAGCAGTTACGGGGCTGAACGGGTTTACGAGCAGTACATC.

This clonotype was counted ten times or more. The chain couples TRBV29-1 to TRBJ2-7; D might be TRBD2 (6 bases). The CDR3 contains 12 residues. V was cut by 7 bases and J by 0 bases, with 10 bases left in between. Per germline, CDR1 SQVTM and CDR2 ANQGSEA. CDR3 region: CSAVADSYEQYF. In DNA, the CDR3 is TGCAGCGCTGTAGCGGACTCCTACGAGCAGTACTTC.

This clonotype has only one observation. One end of the junction varies from germline; a read error may be responsible. The chain recombines TRBV6-5 with TRBJ2-1; unclear D gene. CDR1 is MNHEY, CDR2 SVGAGI, per germline. This CDR3 region has 13 residues. CDR3: CASSYGVLYEQFF. In DNA form, the CDR3 reads TGTGCCAGTAGTTACGGAGTCCTGTATGAGCAGTTCTTC.

The chain recombines TRBV29-1 with TRBJ2-7; 12 bases are shared with TRBD2. This CDR3 comprises 16 residues. With V trimmed by 0 bases and J by 5 bases, 8 bases remained unmatched. Germline V gene sequence: CDR1 SQVTM, CDR2 ANQGSEA. CDR3 region: CSVEDKGLAGGHEQYF. The CDR3 DNA reads as TGCAGCGTTGAAGACAAGGGGCTAGCGGGAGGGCACGAGCAGTACTTC.

The gene calls are TRBV11-3 and TRBJ2-1; D perhaps matches TRBD2 (5 bases). Germline CDR1 is SGHNT and CDR2 is YENEEA. Trimming cost V 2 bases and J 3 bases, with 29 bases left between them. The CDR3 is 21 residues long. CDR3 coding DNA: TGTGCCAGCAGCTTAATATACGGTACTAGGCAGGAGGCCGTAGGCTACAATGAGCAGTTCTTC. This encodes CASSLIYGTRQEAVGYNEQFF.

In regard to this clonotype: Since a much larger clone is just one base distant, this may be a read error. V usage is TRBV14 and J usage is TRBJ2-2; D gene ambiguous. Germline V lookup: CDR1 SGHDN, CDR2 FVKESK. The CDR3 covers 12 residues. The CDR3: CASSHATVELFF. For the CDR3, the DNA is TGTGCCAGCAGCCACGCAACCGTGGAGCTGTTTTTT. Complete variable domain (other parts from reference TRBV14 and TRBJ2-2): EAGVTQFPSHSVIEKGQTVTLRCDPISGHDNLYWYRRVMGKEIKFLLHFVKESKQDESGMPNNRFLAERTGGTYSTLKVQPAELEDSGVYFCASSHATVELFFGEGSRLTVL.

Note on this clonotype: A read error may account for a junction end that differs from germline. This CDR3 is CSVEIPLRSIQPQHF. The CDR3 region has the DNA TGCAGTGTGGAAATTCCCCTCCGCAGCATTCAGCCCCAGCATTTT. The V gene is TRBV20-1, the J gene TRBJ1-5; D remains unclear. Germline CDR1 is DFQATT and CDR2 is SNEGSKA (reference sequence). CDR3 size: 15 residues.

Concerning this clonotype: No conserved phenylalanine or tryptophan ends this CDR3, so it is likely a read error. The V call is TRBV20-1, the J call TRBJ2-3; D is perhaps TRBD1 or TRBD2 (6 bases each). Germline V lookup: CDR1 DFQATT, CDR2 SNEGSKA (reference sequence). The CDR3 runs 14 residues. Deletions cut 5 bases from V and 3 bases from J, with 15 bases between. The CDR3 nucleotides read TGCAGTGCTGTCGTTTTAGGGGGGACAGATACGCAGTATCTT. Translating it yields CSAVVLGGTDTQYL.

This chain connects TRBV6-1 to TRBJ1-4; 10 bases agree with TRBD1. Germline CDR1 reads MNHNS; CDR2 reads SASEGT. This CDR3 region has 13 residues. V trimming: 8 bases; J trimming: 10 bases; junction bases outside the gene matches: 7. CDR3 sequence: CASSGTGAVKLFF. The DNA for the CDR3 is TGTGCCAGCTCCGGGACAGGGGCAGTAAAACTGTTTTTT.

This clonotype was counted at least ten times. V usage is TRBV6-2 or TRBV6-3 and J usage is TRBJ1-1; D gene uncertain. The CDR3 length is 13 residues. Germline V gene lookup returns CDR1 MNHEY and CDR2 SVGEGT. The V and J ends lost 7 bases and 1 base respectively, with 10 bases between them. The CDR3: CASTFSGNTEAFF. CDR3 bases: TGTGCCAGCACTTTTTCAGGGAACACTGAAGCTTTCTTT.

The chain combines TRBV6-5 with TRBJ1-1; 7 bases line up with TRBD1. Trimming took 9 bases from V and 7 from J; bases not matched to a gene: 14. The germline CDR1 and CDR2 sequences are MNHEY and SVGAGI. The CDR3 is made up of 14 amino acids. The CDR3 DNA reads TGTGCCAGTGGGACAGCACTGATGAAAAATGAAGCTTTCTTT. Protein sequence: CASGTALMKNEAFF.

The chain has TRBV11-2 and TRBJ2-7; the match to TRBD2 covers 7 bases. The CDR3 is made up of 15 amino acids. V trimming: 1 base; J trimming: 5 bases; junction bases outside the gene matches: 8. The germline gives CDR1 SGHAT, CDR2 FQNNGV. CDR3 amino acids: CASSLAGASGHEQYF. The CDR3 region has the DNA TGTGCCAGCAGCTTAGCGGGCGCTAGCGGTCACGAGCAGTACTTC.

In regard to this clonotype: Just one base apart from a much larger clone, this may be a read error. The chain is built from TRBV5-1 and TRBJ2-1, with 8 bases matching TRBD1. There are 17 residues in the CDR3. Trimming removed 4 bases from V and 4 bases from J; junction bases left unmatched: 13. Germline V gene data show CDR1 as SGHRS and CDR2 as YFSETQ. The CDR3, as DNA: TGCGCCAGCAGCACACAGGGGGTGACAAGGCGGTACAATGAGCAGTTCTTC. It is translated as CASSTQGVTRRYNEQFF.

The chain uses TRBV10-2 and TRBJ1-5; 8 bases match TRBD1. Germline V CDR1 and CDR2: WSHSY, SAAADI. V trimming: 0 bases; J trimming: 15 bases; junction bases outside the gene matches: 7. CDR3 length equals 13 residues. The CDR3 region is CASSESTGGAPHF. In DNA form, the CDR3 reads TGCGCCAGCAGTGAGTCAACAGGGGGGGCCCCGCATTTT.

Points on this clonotype: The germline gene is not matched at one end of the junction; a read error may be the cause. The rearrangement uses TRBV12-3 or TRBV12-4 and TRBJ1-4; D unclear. This CDR3 spans 17 amino acids. The CDR3 protein is CTSHPGSGPTTNEKLFF. CDR3 DNA: TGTACCAGCCATCCCGGGTCAGGACCGACAACTAATGAAAAACTGTTTTTT.